The next 32 T cell receptor beta chains were all read from a single sample in a study of cytomegalovirus exposure and HLA in healthy donors (dated by TCRdb to 2016 to 2017). Receptor amplification or capture employed the immunoSEQ multiplex PCR assay. For the multiplex PCR, a mixture combining 60 forward primers for TCR Vbeta segments and 13 reverse primers for TCR Jbeta segments was used. TCRdb limited this immuneACCESS table to in-frame rearrangements with V and J called. A share of clones is missing; checked studies link under half to unresolved V genes, and the rest is unexplained. The sample yields more than 65,000 clones; around 78% were counted once. 5% to 7% of the sample is held by the ten biggest clonotypes. Sequenced sample: PBMCs. These receptor sequences come from a man aged 18 to 30 in good health and CMV-seropositive.

The V and J genes are TRBV4-2 and TRBJ2-7, with a possible D match to TRBD2 (5 bases). In germline, CDR1 is LGHNA, CDR2 YNFKEQ. V lost 0 bases to trimming and J lost 1 base, with 25 bases between them. CDR3 length equals 20 residues. CDR3 sequence (DNA): TGTGCCAGCAGCCAAGATTCCGACCGCCTGGCTAGCCTGGCTTCCTACGAGCAGTACTTC. It is translated as CASSQDSDRLASLASYEQYF.

This chain links TRBV7-9 with TRBJ1-1; D is possibly TRBD1 (5 bases). V was clipped by 5 bases and J by 4 bases, with 14 bases between them. Germline CDR1 SEHNR, CDR2 FQNEAQ (reference sequence). CDR3 length: 14 amino acids. This CDR3 reads CASSHTGGGTEAFF. The DNA for the CDR3 is TGTGCCAGCAGCCACACGGGGGGGGGCACTGAAGCTTTCTTT.

The rearrangement joins TRBV5-1 to TRBJ2-3; 7 bases line up with TRBD2. V was clipped by 4 bases and J by 4 bases; unmatched bases: 6. Germline assignment: CDR1 SGHRS and CDR2 YFSETQ. The CDR3 extends over 14 amino acids. CDR3 nucleotide sequence: TGCGCCAGCAGCGTGGGGAGGGGCGCAGATACGCAGTATTTT. Residues: CASSVGRGADTQYF.

The J gene is TRBJ1-1, the V gene TRBV10-3, with 8 bases identical to TRBD1. The CDR3 extends over 14 amino acids. V lost 7 bases, J lost 0 bases, and 4 bases stayed unmatched. CDR1 is ENHRY and CDR2 is SYGVKD in the germline V gene. In nucleotides, the CDR3 is TGTGCCATCAACCAGGGGGCAATGAACACTGAAGCTTTCTTT. It translates to CAINQGAMNTEAFF.

This chain uses TRBV18 with TRBJ1-1; D may be TRBD1 (6 bases). This CDR3 is built from 13 residues. Germline V gene sequence: CDR1 KGHSH, CDR2 LQKENI. V was trimmed by 3 bases and J by 4 bases, leaving 9 bases between them. CDR3 bases: TGTGCCAGCTCACCGCCAGGGGCCACTGAAGCTTTCTTT. Protein sequence: CASSPPGATEAFF.

V is TRBV4-1 and J is TRBJ2-7; 10 nucleotides agree with TRBD2. The germline CDR1 and CDR2 sequences are MGHRA and YSYEKL. The CDR3 has 15 residues. The J segment lost 6 bases and the V segment lost 3 bases, leaving 8 bases of the junction unmatched. In DNA form, the CDR3 reads TGCGCCAGCAGCCAGAATCTAGCGGGAGTTTTCGAGCAGTACTTC. Protein sequence: CASSQNLAGVFEQYF.

The J gene is TRBJ1-4, the V gene TRBV6-5; 7 nucleotides line up with TRBD1. The CDR3 sequence is 15 residues long. Losses at the gene ends were 2 bases for V and 9 bases for J; bases not matched to a gene: 9. CDR1 is MNHEY, CDR2 SVGAGI, per germline. The CDR3, as DNA: TGTGCCAGCAGTTACCTATTAGGGACAGCCCAAAAACTGTTTTTT. It translates to CASSYLLGTAQKLFF.

J is TRBJ1-1 and V is TRBV25-1; D is uncertain. Trimming took 6 bases from V and 2 from J, leaving 4 bases between them. Germline V gene lookup returns CDR1 MGHDK and CDR2 SYGVNS. The CDR3 runs 11 residues. Here the CDR3 reads CASSLNTEAFF. In nucleotides, the CDR3 is TGTGCCAGCAGCCTAAACACTGAAGCTTTCTTT. Together with reference TRBV25-1 and TRBJ1-1, the CDR3 gives the full variable domain: EADIYQTPRYLVIGTGKKITLECSQTMGHDKMYWYQQDPGMELHLIHYSYGVNSTEKGDLSSESTVSRIRTEHFPLTLESARPSHTSQYLCASSLNTEAFFGQGTRLTVV.

This clone came up a few times. The chain couples TRBV2 to TRBJ1-5; the D is unclear. Trimming removed 6 bases at V and 4 bases at J, with 7 bases between. The CDR3 totals 12 residues. Germline V CDR1 and CDR2: SNHLY, FYNNEI. CDR3 nucleotides: TGTGCCAGCAGGCGCGTGAATCAGCCCCAGCATTTT. Its protein is CASRRVNQPQHF. The complete variable domain, with remaining parts taken from reference TRBV2 and TRBJ1-5, reads EPEVTQTPSHQVTQMGQEVILRCVPISNHLYFYWYRQILGQKVEFLVSFYNNEISEKSEIFDDQFSVERPDGSNFTLKIRSTKLEDSAMYFCASRRVNQPQHFGDGTRLSIL.

In DNA form, the CDR3 reads TGTGCCAGACAGGGCCCAGACTATGGCTACACCTTC. Encoded protein: CARQGPDYGYTF. The chain uses TRBV2 and TRBJ1-2; D possibly corresponds to TRBD1 (6 bases). Between the trimmed V and J ends, which lost 9 bases and 3 bases, there was a span of 11 bases. The CDR3 is 12 residues long. Germline V CDR1 and CDR2: SNHLY, FYNNEI.

This clone occurred a few times. CDR3 residues: CASTPGRGSYNEQFF. DNA of the CDR3: TGTGCCAGCACCCCGGGCAGGGGGTCCTACAATGAGCAGTTCTTC. The V and J genes are TRBV11-3 and TRBJ2-1; 7 bases are a match to TRBD1. The CDR3 is 15 amino acids. The junction had 7 bases not matched to a gene; V was cut back by 7 bases and J by 1 base. CDR1 is SGHNT, CDR2 YENEEA, per germline.

The chain recombines TRBV29-1 with TRBJ2-7, with a tentative D call TRBD2 (5 bases). Trimming removed 5 bases from V and 3 bases from J, with 11 bases in between. Germline V gives CDR1 SQVTM, CDR2 ANQGSEA. This CDR3 has 12 amino acids. The CDR3 reads CSVFGRGYEQYF. The CDR3 nucleotides are TGCAGCGTTTTCGGACGGGGCTACGAGCAGTACTTC.

The V call is TRBV11-2, the J call TRBJ2-2; 8 bases are shared with TRBD2. Germline-derived CDR1 and CDR2 are SGHAT and FQNNGV. J gave up 4 bases and V 4 bases, and 5 bases lay outside the gene matches. There are 15 residues in the CDR3. CDR3 region: CASSSREGGTGELFF. CDR3 DNA sequence: TGTGCCAGCAGCTCTCGGGAGGGTGGCACCGGGGAGCTGTTTTTT.

The chain is built from TRBV6-1 and TRBJ1-2; TRBD1 might be the D (5 bases). V was shortened by 1 base and J by 4 bases, with 13 bases between the two germline ends. The V gene's germline CDR1 is MNHNS and CDR2 SASEGT. The CDR3 length is 15 residues. CDR3 residues: CASSEGAGWGYGYTF. DNA for the CDR3: TGTGCCAGCAGTGAAGGGGCAGGGTGGGGCTATGGCTACACCTTC.

In regard to this clone: Other nucleotide sequences from this sample produce the same CDR3. This chain connects TRBV6-5 to TRBJ2-7, with a weak D call TRBD1 (6 bases). In germline, CDR1 is MNHEY, CDR2 SVGAGI. This CDR3 contains 13 residues. V lost 6 bases to trimming and J lost 3 bases, with 12 bases between them. The CDR3 is CASSQQGVYEQYF. The CDR3 nucleotides are TGTGCCAGCAGCCAACAGGGAGTCTACGAGCAGTACTTC.

The V and J genes are TRBV6-5 and TRBJ1-4; 7 bases are a match to TRBD1. This CDR3 spans 14 amino acids. Germline CDR1 MNHEY, CDR2 SVGAGI. Trimming removed 7 bases from V and 8 bases from J; junction bases left unmatched: 10. This CDR3 is CASKSTGSVEKLFF. The CDR3 DNA is TGTGCCAGCAAATCGACAGGGTCGGTGGAAAAACTGTTTTTT.

This chain connects TRBV6-7 to TRBJ2-1, with TRBD1 identical over 9 bases. TRBV6-7 is an open reading frame, and its role is uncertain. CDR3 size: 16 residues. V gave up 4 bases and J gave up 11 bases; unmatched junction bases: 15. CDR3 loop: CASSFHQDRGQWKQFF. CDR3 coding DNA: TGTGCCAGCAGTTTTCATCAGGACAGGGGCCAGTGGAAGCAGTTCTTC.

The J gene is TRBJ1-1, the V gene TRBV7-6; D remains unclear. This CDR3 has 13 amino acids. Germline V CDR1 and CDR2: SGHVS, FNYEAQ. V dropped 4 bases and J dropped 6 bases, with 12 bases sitting between them. The CDR3: CASSSDRSAEAFF. CDR3 nucleotides: TGTGCCAGCAGCTCGGATAGGAGTGCTGAAGCTTTCTTT.

V usage is TRBV14 and J usage is TRBJ2-2; no reliable D call. Germline values: CDR1 SGHDN, CDR2 FVKESK. Trimming removed 3 bases at V and 5 bases at J, with 10 bases between. CDR3 size: 14 residues. DNA of the CDR3: TGTGCCAGCAGCCAGCTATCATCTACCGGGGAGCTGTTTTTT. It yields the protein CASSQLSSTGELFF.

The chain carries TRBV6-5 and TRBJ1-1; possible D gene TRBD1, 6 bases. V was cut by 5 bases and J by 4 bases, with 14 bases left in between. The CDR3 runs to 14 residues. Germline loops: CDR1 MNHEY, CDR2 SVGAGI. The CDR3 DNA is TGTGCCAGCAGTGAGCAGGGGTTTGGCACTGAAGCTTTCTTT. This encodes CASSEQGFGTEAFF.

This chain joins TRBV29-1 and TRBJ2-7; 9 positions match TRBD1. This CDR3 region has 15 residues. The V segment lost 3 bases and the J segment 3 bases; nucleotides outside the gene matches: 9. Germline loops: CDR1 SQVTM, CDR2 ANQGSEA. The CDR3 spells CSVEQRQGVNYEQYF. Written as DNA, the CDR3 is TGCAGCGTTGAGCAAAGACAGGGGGTAAACTACGAGCAGTACTTC.

This clone has a single count. This chain connects TRBV4-1 to TRBJ2-3, with D possibly matching TRBD2 (5 bases). Deletions cut 1 base from V and 4 bases from J, with 15 bases between. The CDR3 covers 16 residues. Germline CDR1 MGHRA, CDR2 YSYEKL. DNA for the CDR3: TGCGCCAGCAGCCAAGGGTTCGGTAGCGTGGCAGATACGCAGTATTTT. Translating gives CASSQGFGSVADTQYF.

The rearrangement joins TRBV4-1 to TRBJ1-2; D remains ambiguous. Germline V CDR1 and CDR2: MGHRA, YSYEKL. The CDR3 extends over 17 amino acids. Trimming pared 0 bases from V and 4 bases from J, leaving 18 bases between. The CDR3 is CASSQDRKRSDSYGYTF. Written as DNA, the CDR3 is TGCGCCAGCAGCCAAGATCGCAAGCGGTCCGACTCCTATGGCTACACCTTC.

V gene TRBV7-9 combines with J gene TRBJ1-3, with 8 bases fitting TRBD1. The CDR3 spans 15 residues. Germline V CDR1 and CDR2: SEHNR, FQNEAQ (reference sequence). After removal of 3 bases from V and 4 bases from J, the junction contained 5 bases not matched to a gene. In DNA form, the CDR3 reads TGTGCCAGCAGCTTTATCACAGGGGGGGGAAACACCATATATTTT. This translates into CASSFITGGGNTIYF.

This sequence joins TRBV28 and TRBJ1-5, with a tentative D call TRBD1 (5 bases). Germline CDR1 and CDR2: MDHEN and SYDVKM. V was shortened by 6 bases and J by 9 bases, with 21 bases between the two germline ends. CDR3 length: 15 residues. The CDR3 DNA follows: TGTGCCAGCAGGCGACACCTTATCAGCGGGGCGCCCCAGCATTTT. Its translation is CASRRHLISGAPQHF.

The V gene is TRBV29-1, the J gene TRBJ2-5; perhaps TRBD1 as D (6 bases). Germline V gene lookup returns CDR1 SQVTM and CDR2 ANQGSEA. The CDR3 spans 16 residues. The V gene lost 6 bases and the J gene lost 3 bases, with 23 bases spanning the gap. CDR3 nucleotides: TGCAGCGTCTCCCGAGACAGGCCCCTAAGAAAAGAGACCCAGTACTTC. It translates to CSVSRDRPLRKETQYF.

V gene TRBV6-4 combines with J gene TRBJ2-3; TRBD1 matches 8 bases. V lost 6 bases and J lost 5; bases outside the gene matches: 13. Germline lookup yields CDR1 MRHNA and CDR2 SNTAGT. The CDR3 contains 16 residues. CDR3 nucleotides: TGTGCCAGCAGCCAACGGGCAGGGGGCGCGGGAGATACGCAGTATTTT. Translating it yields CASSQRAGGAGDTQYF.

The chain recombines TRBV5-5 with TRBJ1-2, with unresolved D. The CDR3 runs 16 residues. Trimming removed 1 base from V and 6 bases from J, with 19 bases in between. CDR1 and CDR2 from the germline V gene are SGHKS and YYEKEE (reference sequence). The CDR3 nucleotides read TGTGCCAGCAGCTTGTTGGGCCCCCCGTTGTTGGATGGCTACACCTTC. As protein: CASSLLGPPLLDGYTF.

This chain uses TRBV6-1 with TRBJ2-3; D remains unclear. The V end was cut by 1 base, the J end by 0 bases, with 8 bases between. The CDR3 extends over 15 amino acids. The germline gives CDR1 MNHNS, CDR2 SASEGT. The CDR3 nucleotides are TGTGCCAGCAGTGAAGAGGTCGGGAGCACAGATACGCAGTATTTT. Its translation: CASSEEVGSTDTQYF.

This clone was observed a handful of times. The rearrangement links TRBV5-4 to TRBJ2-3; TRBD2 matches 8 bases. V lost 4 bases to trimming and J lost 5 bases; unmatched junction nucleotides: 12. CDR1 is SGHNT and CDR2 is YYREEE in the germline V gene (reference sequence). The CDR3 length is 16 residues. The CDR3 DNA sequence: TGTGCCAGCAGCCCACCACCGGGAGGGAGTAGAGATACGCAGTATTTT. Protein sequence: CASSPPPGGSRDTQYF.

The chain combines TRBV29-1 with TRBJ2-7, with TRBD2 identical over 10 bases. This CDR3 has 13 amino acids. J gave up 3 bases and V 6 bases, and 5 bases lay outside the gene matches. Germline V gene data show CDR1 as SQVTM and CDR2 as ANQGSEA. Written as DNA, the CDR3 is TGCAGCGTCTTAGCGGGGGGTTACTACGAGCAGTACTTC. Protein: CSVLAGGYYEQYF.

The chain carries TRBV15 and TRBJ2-1; the D gene is possibly TRBD2 (5 bases). Germline CDR1 reads LNHNV; CDR2 reads YYDKDF (reference sequence). The CDR3 contains 16 residues. Trimming removed 1 base at V and 0 bases at J, with 10 bases between. CDR3 region: CATSRGLASSYNEQFF. CDR3 in DNA: TGTGCCACCAGCAGAGGTCTAGCCAGCTCCTACAATGAGCAGTTCTTC.